The text below deals with one T cell receptor (beta chain). The antigen is undetermined. This entry belongs to a study of cytomegalovirus exposure and HLA in healthy donors. General study points: There were reportedly fewer N-insertions in an Asian-associated ancestry cluster than the approximately 670-donor mean, in a later analysis.

Primers for the PCR totalled 60 Vbeta and 13 Jbeta. The assay was immunoSEQ multiplex PCR, and TCRdb's table has in-frame clones only and misses some. The sample lists 200,000 to 250,000 clones, 70% to 80% occurring once. The CDR3 runs to 14 residues. Trimming removed 4 bases from V and 5 bases from J, with 15 bases in between. Per germline, CDR1 SNHLY and CDR2 FYNNEI. The source of this sequence is a woman in her thirties in good health and CMV-seronegative. The sequenced sample was PBMCs. V usage is TRBV2 and J usage is TRBJ2-7, with a tentative D call TRBD1 (6 bases). The CDR3: CASSALQGWDEQYF. The CDR3, as DNA: TGTGCCAGCAGTGCATTGCAGGGGTGGGACGAGCAGTACTTC. The whole variable domain, remainder taken from reference TRBV2 and TRBJ2-7, is EPEVTQTPSHQVTQMGQEVILRCVPISNHLYFYWYRQILGQKVEFLVSFYNNEISEKSEIFDDQFSVERPDGSNFTLKIRSTKLEDSAMYFCASSALQGWDEQYFGPGTRLTVT.